Listed here are 15 T cell receptor beta chains from one sample, sequenced in a study of HIV-infected patients and healthy controls. TCRdb reprocessed the 5' RACE reads via MiXCR and lists one record per CDR3 protein. Of roughly 70,000 distinct CDR3 sequences detected, about a sixth appear once; the ten largest clones hold around 5.9%. The sequencing sample was made of CD4+ T cells from blood. The source is a human donor in good health.

The chain is built from TRBV6-6 and TRBJ1-1, with a tentative D call TRBD1 (6 bases). Germline V gene sequence: CDR1 MNHNY, CDR2 SVGAGI (reference sequence). The CDR3 runs to 14 residues. Deletions cut 6 bases from V and 4 bases from J, with 15 bases between. CDR3 residues: CASREGGRTTEAFF. The DNA of the CDR3 is TGTGCCAGCAGGGAGGGGGGGAGGACCACTGAAGCTTTCTTT.

The gene calls are TRBV20-1 and TRBJ1-3; D gene uncertain. The V gene's germline CDR1 is DFQATT and CDR2 SNEGSKA (reference sequence). V gave up 1 base and J gave up 2 bases, with 6 bases separating them. This CDR3 comprises 13 residues. CDR3 residues: CSARVTAGNTIYF. As DNA, the CDR3 is TGCAGTGCTAGAGTTACAGCTGGAAACACCATATATTTT.

This clonotype was counted only a few times. The chain links TRBV2 to TRBJ2-3, with TRBD2 matching 8 bases. There are 16 residues in the CDR3. The germline CDR1 and CDR2 sequences are SNHLY and FYNNEI. The V gene end was trimmed by 3 bases and the J gene end by 4 bases; junction bases not matched to a gene: 9. This chain's CDR3 is CASSEFRAGDADTQYF. The CDR3 DNA follows: TGTGCCAGCAGTGAGTTTCGAGCGGGAGATGCAGATACGCAGTATTTT.

The V call is TRBV4-3, the J call TRBJ2-2; TRBD2 might be the D (6 bases). The CDR3 runs 19 residues. The V end lost 0 bases, the J end lost 5 bases, and 22 bases lay between the germline ends. Germline V gene data show CDR1 as LGHNA and CDR2 as YSLEER. The CDR3 DNA is TGCGCCAGCAGCCAAGAATTCCGGAGGGGAGTTAAGGGAACCGGGGAGCTGTTTTTT. This sequence encodes CASSQEFRRGVKGTGELFF.

Only a few counts were recorded for this clonotype. The rearrangement links TRBV5-1 to TRBJ2-7; D not resolved. V gave up 4 bases and J gave up 0 bases, with 14 bases separating them. Germline V gene sequence: CDR1 SGHRS, CDR2 YFSETQ. This CDR3 has 15 residues. CDR3 in DNA: TGCGCCAGCAGCCCTCGGGCCCCTAGCTCCTACGAGCAGTACTTC. This codes for CASSPRAPSSYEQYF.

The chain carries TRBV20-1 and TRBJ2-1; 13 nucleotides agree with TRBD2. Germline CDR1 reads DFQATT; CDR2 reads SNEGSKA (reference sequence). The CDR3 has 17 residues. V was clipped by 0 bases and J by 5 bases; unmatched bases: 7. The CDR3 is CSARDPLAGGPHNEQFF. CDR3 sequence (DNA): TGCAGTGCTAGAGATCCACTAGCGGGGGGGCCCCACAATGAGCAGTTCTTC.

This clonotype was seen repeatedly, ten times or more. The chain joins TRBV24-1 to TRBJ2-1; 7 bases align to TRBD1. V lost 2 bases and J lost 10; bases outside the gene matches: 7. The CDR3 sequence is 14 residues long. Germline V gene sequence: CDR1 KGHDR, CDR2 SFDVKD. DNA for the CDR3: TGTGCCACCAGTGATTCCTACAGGGGACAAGAGCAGTTCTTC. It specifies CATSDSYRGQEQFF.

This clonotype was seen only a few times. V usage is TRBV27 and J usage is TRBJ2-1; 9 bases are a match to TRBD2. Germline loops: CDR1 MNHEY, CDR2 SMNVEV (reference sequence). The V gene end was trimmed by 0 bases and the J gene end by 4 bases; junction bases not matched to a gene: 10. The CDR3 contains 18 residues. The CDR3 DNA is TGTGCCAGCAGTTTATCCCCGTGGGAGCGGGGGGATTACAATGAGCAGTTCTTC. Amino acid sequence: CASSLSPWERGDYNEQFF.

This clonotype is categorized as medium-sized. The chain employs TRBV6-6 and TRBJ2-3, with 8 bases that match TRBD2. Germline CDR1 MNHNY, CDR2 SVGAGI (reference sequence). There are 14 residues in the CDR3. J was trimmed by 5 bases and V by 6 bases; bases with no gene match: 7. In DNA, the CDR3 is TGTGCCAGCAGCCGCGGGGGGCCCGAAGATACGCAGTATTTT. Translating gives CASSRGGPEDTQYF.

This clonotype has only a few counts. This sequence joins TRBV3-1 and TRBJ1-6; D call uncertain. The CDR3 extends over 15 amino acids. V shed 1 base and J shed 9 bases, with 13 bases lying between them. From germline, CDR1 is LGHDT and CDR2 YNNKEL (reference sequence). The CDR3 reads CASSQAASALSPLHF. The CDR3 coding sequence is TGTGCCAGCAGCCAAGCCGCCTCAGCTCTTTCACCCCTCCACTTT.

This clonotype was detected a few times. The gene calls are TRBV18 and TRBJ2-3; 7 positions match TRBD2. Germline V CDR1 and CDR2: KGHSH, LQKENI. V lost 3 bases, J lost 3 bases, and 12 bases stayed unmatched. The CDR3 runs to 17 residues. CDR3 protein: CASSPNLGGKSTDTQYF. Written as DNA, the CDR3 is TGTGCCAGCTCACCTAATCTGGGAGGGAAGTCGACAGATACGCAGTATTTT.

The chain recombines TRBV18 with TRBJ2-3, with D tentatively TRBD2 (6 bases). Germline CDR1 KGHSH, CDR2 LQKENI. V dropped 3 bases and J dropped 7 bases, with 14 bases sitting between them. The CDR3 covers 14 residues. Written as DNA, the CDR3 is TGTGCCAGCTCACCTGGGCGGCGGGGCAATACGCAGTATTTT. This sequence encodes CASSPGRRGNTQYF.

This clonotype occurred a few times. The chain couples TRBV9 to TRBJ2-3; D is possibly TRBD1 or TRBD2 (5 bases each). CDR1 is SGDLS, CDR2 YYNGEE, per germline. The CDR3 loop spans 16 amino acids. With 0 bases removed from V and 5 bases from J, the gap between germline ends came to 16 bases. The CDR3 sequence is CASSVEGTLNGDTQYF. In nucleotides, the CDR3 is TGTGCCAGCAGCGTAGAAGGGACCTTGAACGGAGATACGCAGTATTTT.

In this sample, this clonotype turned up many times. The chain uses TRBV29-1 and TRBJ1-2; D gene unclear. Trimming took 7 bases from V and 8 from J, leaving 11 bases between them. The CDR3 loop spans 10 amino acids. CDR1 and CDR2 from the germline V gene are SQVTM and ANQGSEA. The CDR3 is CSGFQKGYTF. The CDR3 DNA is TGCAGCGGATTCCAGAAGGGCTACACCTTC.

Of note for this clonotype: A much bigger clone sits one base away, suggesting this may be a read error. The chain uses TRBV5-1 and TRBJ1-3; D call uncertain. CDR1 and CDR2 (germline): SGHRS, YFSETQ. The CDR3 has 15 amino acids. Written as DNA, the CDR3 is TGCGCCAGCAGGTTGGATGGTGCCTCTGGAAACACCATATATTTT. Translated, it gives CASRLDGASGNTIYF.